This T cell receptor beta chain was obtained from a study of blood T cell repertoires in COVID-19. The overall study: Specimens from acute and convalescent COVID-19 originated in the United States, Italy and Spain. The cDNA or gDNA used as material had been derived from T cells, B-cell-depleted T cells, or PBMCs.

In the study's own analysis: The authors estimated nucleated cell counts from reference gene primer amplification. Some clones are missing from TCRdb's copy, which holds only in-frame ones; the method was immunoSEQ multiplex PCR. V and J calls and clone size follow that table, whereas D and trimming were derived from the DNA. This table holds about 89,000 clones, more than 90% found once. The V gene's germline CDR1 is MNHNY and CDR2 SVGAGI (reference sequence). Between the trimmed V and J ends, which lost 4 bases and 4 bases, there was a span of 10 bases. The CDR3 is 13 residues long. The sample taken for sequencing was peripheral blood. The clonotype was recovered from a human donor with active COVID-19. The donor label of this sample is uncertain. The chain couples TRBV6-6 to TRBJ1-2; D call uncertain. In DNA form, the CDR3 reads TGTGCCAGCAGTTTCGACACCAGCTATGGCTACACCTTC. This encodes CASSFDTSYGYTF.